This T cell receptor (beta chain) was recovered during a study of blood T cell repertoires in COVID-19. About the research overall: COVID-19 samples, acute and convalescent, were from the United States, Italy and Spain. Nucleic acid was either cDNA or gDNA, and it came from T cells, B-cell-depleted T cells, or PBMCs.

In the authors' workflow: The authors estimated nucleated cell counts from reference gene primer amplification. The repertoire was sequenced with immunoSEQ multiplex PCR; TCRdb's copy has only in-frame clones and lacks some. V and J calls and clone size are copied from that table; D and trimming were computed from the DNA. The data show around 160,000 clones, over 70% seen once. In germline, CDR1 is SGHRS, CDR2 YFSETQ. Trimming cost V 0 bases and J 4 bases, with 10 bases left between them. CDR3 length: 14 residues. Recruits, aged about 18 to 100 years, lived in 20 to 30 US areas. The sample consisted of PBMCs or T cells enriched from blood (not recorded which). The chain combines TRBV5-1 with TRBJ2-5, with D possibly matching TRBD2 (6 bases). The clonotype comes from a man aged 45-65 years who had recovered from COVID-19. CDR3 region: CASSLAGGGETQYF. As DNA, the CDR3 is TGCGCCAGCAGCTTGGCCGGGGGTGGAGAGACCCAGTACTTC.